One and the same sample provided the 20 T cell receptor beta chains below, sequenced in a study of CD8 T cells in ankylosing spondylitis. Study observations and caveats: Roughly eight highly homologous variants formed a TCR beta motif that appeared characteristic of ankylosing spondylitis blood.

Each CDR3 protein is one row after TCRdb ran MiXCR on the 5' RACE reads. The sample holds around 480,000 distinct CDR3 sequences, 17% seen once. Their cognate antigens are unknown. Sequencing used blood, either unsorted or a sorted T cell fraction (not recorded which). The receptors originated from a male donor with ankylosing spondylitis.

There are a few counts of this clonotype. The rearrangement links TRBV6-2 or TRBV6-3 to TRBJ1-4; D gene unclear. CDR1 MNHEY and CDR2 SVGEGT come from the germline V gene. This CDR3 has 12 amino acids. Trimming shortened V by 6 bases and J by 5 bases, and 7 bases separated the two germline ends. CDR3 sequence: CASRSGNEKLFF. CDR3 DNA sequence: TGTGCCAGCAGAAGTGGGAATGAAAAACTGTTTTTT.

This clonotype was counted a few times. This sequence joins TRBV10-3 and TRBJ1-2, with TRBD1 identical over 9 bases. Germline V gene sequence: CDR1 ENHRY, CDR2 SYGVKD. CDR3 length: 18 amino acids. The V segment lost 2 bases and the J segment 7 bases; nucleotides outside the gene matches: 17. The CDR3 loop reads CAISEPEGTGTYWGGYTF. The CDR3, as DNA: TGTGCCATCAGTGAGCCGGAAGGGACAGGGACATACTGGGGTGGCTACACCTTC.

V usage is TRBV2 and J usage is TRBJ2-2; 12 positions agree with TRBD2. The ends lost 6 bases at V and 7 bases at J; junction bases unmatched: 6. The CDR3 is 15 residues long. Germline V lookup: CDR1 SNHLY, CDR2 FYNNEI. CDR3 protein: CASRGLAGLVGELFF. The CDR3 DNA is TGTGCCAGCAGAGGACTAGCGGGACTGGTCGGGGAGCTGTTTTTT.

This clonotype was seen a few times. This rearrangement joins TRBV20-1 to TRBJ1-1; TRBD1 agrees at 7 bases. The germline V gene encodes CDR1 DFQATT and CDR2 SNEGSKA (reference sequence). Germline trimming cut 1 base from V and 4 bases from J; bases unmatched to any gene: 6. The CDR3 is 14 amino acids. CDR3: CSARGDRAGTEAFF. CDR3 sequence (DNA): TGCAGTGCTAGAGGAGACAGGGCTGGCACTGAAGCTTTCTTT.

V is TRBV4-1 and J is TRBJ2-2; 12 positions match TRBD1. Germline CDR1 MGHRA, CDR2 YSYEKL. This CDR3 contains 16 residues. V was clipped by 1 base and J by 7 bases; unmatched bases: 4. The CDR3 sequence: CASSQAGTGGVGELFF. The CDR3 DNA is TGCGCCAGCAGCCAAGCGGGGACAGGGGGCGTCGGGGAGCTGTTTTTT.

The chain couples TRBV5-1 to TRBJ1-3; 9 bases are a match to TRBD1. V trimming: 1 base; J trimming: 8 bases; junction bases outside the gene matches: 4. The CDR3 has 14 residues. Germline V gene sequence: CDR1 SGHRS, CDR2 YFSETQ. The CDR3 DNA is TGCGCCAGCAGCTTGAACAGGGGGCTAGACACCATATATTTT. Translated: CASSLNRGLDTIYF. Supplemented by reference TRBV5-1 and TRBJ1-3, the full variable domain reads KAGVTQTPRYLIKTRGQQVTLSCSPISGHRSVSWYQQTPGQGLQFLFEYFSETQRNKGNFPGRFSGRQFSNSRSEMNVSTLELGDSALYLCASSLNRGLDTIYFGEGSWLTVV.

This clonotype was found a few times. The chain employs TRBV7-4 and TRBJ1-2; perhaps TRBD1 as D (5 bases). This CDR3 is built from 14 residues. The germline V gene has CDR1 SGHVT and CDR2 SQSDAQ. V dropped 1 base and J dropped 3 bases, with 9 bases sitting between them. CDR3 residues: CASSLGGRHYGYTF. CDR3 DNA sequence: TGTGCCAGCAGCTTAGGGGGACGGCACTATGGCTACACCTTC.

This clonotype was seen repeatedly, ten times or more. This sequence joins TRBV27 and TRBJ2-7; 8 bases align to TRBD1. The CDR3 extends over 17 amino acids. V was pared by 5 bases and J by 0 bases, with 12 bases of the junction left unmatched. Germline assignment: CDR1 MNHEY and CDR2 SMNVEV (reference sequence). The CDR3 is CASSPRGQGPSSYEQYF. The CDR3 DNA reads TGTGCCAGCAGTCCAAGAGGACAGGGACCAAGCTCCTACGAGCAGTACTTC.

CDR3 amino acids: CASSDWGGTRQYF. The CDR3 coding sequence is TGTGCCAGCAGTGACTGGGGGGGGACTAGACAGTATTTT. The chain links TRBV6-4 to TRBJ2-3, with 8 bases aligning to TRBD2. Germline V CDR1 and CDR2: MRHNA, SNTAGT. J lost 12 bases, V lost 1 base, and 6 bases had no gene match. The CDR3 runs to 13 residues.

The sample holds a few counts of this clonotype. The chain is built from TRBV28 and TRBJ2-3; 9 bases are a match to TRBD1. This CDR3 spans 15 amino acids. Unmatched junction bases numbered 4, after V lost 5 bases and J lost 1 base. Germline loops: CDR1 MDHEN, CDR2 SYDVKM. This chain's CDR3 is CASSGTGPGTDTQYF. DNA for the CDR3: TGTGCCAGCAGTGGGACAGGGCCGGGCACAGATACGCAGTATTTT.

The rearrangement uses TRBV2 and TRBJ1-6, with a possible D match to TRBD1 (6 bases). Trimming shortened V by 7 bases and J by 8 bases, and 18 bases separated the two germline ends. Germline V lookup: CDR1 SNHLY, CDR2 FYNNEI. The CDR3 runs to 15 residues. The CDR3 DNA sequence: TGTGCCAGCACCGTGCGATGGGGGGCTGATTCACCCCTCCACTTT. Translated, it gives CASTVRWGADSPLHF.

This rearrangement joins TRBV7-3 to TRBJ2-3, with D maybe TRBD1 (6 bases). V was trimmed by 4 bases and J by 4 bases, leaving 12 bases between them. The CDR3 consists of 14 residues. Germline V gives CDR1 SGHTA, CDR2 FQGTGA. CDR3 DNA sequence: TGTGCCAGCAGCTCTACAGGGTCTCCAGATACGCAGTATTTT. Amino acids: CASSSTGSPDTQYF. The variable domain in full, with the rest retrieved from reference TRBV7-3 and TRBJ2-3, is GAGVSQTPSNKVTEKGKYVELRCDPISGHTALYWYRQSLGQGPEFLIYFQGTGAADDSGLPNDRFFAVRPEGSVSTLKIQRTERGDSAVYLCASSSTGSPDTQYFGPGTRLTVL.

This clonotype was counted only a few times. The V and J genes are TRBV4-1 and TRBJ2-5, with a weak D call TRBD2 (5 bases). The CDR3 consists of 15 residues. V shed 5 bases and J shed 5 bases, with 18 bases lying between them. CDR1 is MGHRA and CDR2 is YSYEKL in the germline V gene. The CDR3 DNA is TGCGCCAGCAGCTCACTAGGCTCCGATTTGGAGACCCAGTACTTC. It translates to CASSSLGSDLETQYF.

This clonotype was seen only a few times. Here the CDR3 reads CASSLAGRGANVLTF. In DNA, the CDR3 is TGTGCCAGCAGCTTAGCGGGGCGTGGGGCCAACGTCCTGACTTTC. This chain uses TRBV5-8 with TRBJ2-6, with 7 positions matching TRBD2. This CDR3 has 15 residues. Per germline, CDR1 SGHTS and CDR2 YDEGEE. With 2 bases clipped from V and 3 bases from J, the junction kept 2 bases outside the gene matches.

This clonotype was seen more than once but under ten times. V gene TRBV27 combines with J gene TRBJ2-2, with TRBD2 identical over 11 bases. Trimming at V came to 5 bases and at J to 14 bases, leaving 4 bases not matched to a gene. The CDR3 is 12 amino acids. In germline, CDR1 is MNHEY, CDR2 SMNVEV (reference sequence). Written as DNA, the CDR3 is TGTGCCAGCAGTCCCACTAGCGGGAGACTGTTTTTT. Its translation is CASSPTSGRLFF.

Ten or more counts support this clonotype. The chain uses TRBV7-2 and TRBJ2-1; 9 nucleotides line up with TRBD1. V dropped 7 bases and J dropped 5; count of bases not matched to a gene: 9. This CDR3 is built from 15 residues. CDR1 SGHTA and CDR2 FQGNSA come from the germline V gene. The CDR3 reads CASTPGTGNHNEQFF. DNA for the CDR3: TGTGCCAGCACCCCCGGGACAGGGAACCACAATGAGCAGTTCTTC.

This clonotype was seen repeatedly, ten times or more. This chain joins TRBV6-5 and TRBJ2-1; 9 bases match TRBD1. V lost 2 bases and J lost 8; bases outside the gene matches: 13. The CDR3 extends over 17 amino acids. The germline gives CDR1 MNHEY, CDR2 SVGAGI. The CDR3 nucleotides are TGTGCCAGCAGTTACCCAAAGGCATGGACAGGGGTGGATGAGCAGTTCTTC. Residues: CASSYPKAWTGVDEQFF.

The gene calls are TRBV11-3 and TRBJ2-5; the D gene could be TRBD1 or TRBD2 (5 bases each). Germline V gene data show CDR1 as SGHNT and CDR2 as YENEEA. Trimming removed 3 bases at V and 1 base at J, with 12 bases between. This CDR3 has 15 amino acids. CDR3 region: CASSFVPGRQETQYF. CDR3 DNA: TGTGCCAGCAGCTTCGTTCCGGGGCGCCAAGAGACCCAGTACTTC.

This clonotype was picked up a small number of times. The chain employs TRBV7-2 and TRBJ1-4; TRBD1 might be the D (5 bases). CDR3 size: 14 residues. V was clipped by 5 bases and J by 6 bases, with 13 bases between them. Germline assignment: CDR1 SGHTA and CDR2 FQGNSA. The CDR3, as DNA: TGTGCCAGCAGCCCTGGTAGGGGCGATGAAAAACTGTTTTTT. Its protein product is CASSPGRGDEKLFF.

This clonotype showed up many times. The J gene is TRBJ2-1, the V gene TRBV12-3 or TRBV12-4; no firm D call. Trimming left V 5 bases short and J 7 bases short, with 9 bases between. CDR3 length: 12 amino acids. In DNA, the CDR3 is TGTGCCAGCAGTCTCCACGTTAATGAGCAGTTCTTC. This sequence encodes CASSLHVNEQFF.